One sample yielded the 9 T cell receptor beta chains listed below, sequenced in a study of blood T cell repertoires in COVID-19. Data came from immunoSEQ multiplex PCR; TCRdb stores just in-frame clones and leaves some out. The sample holds about 29,000 clones, 70% to 90% seen once. Sequencing used peripheral blood. All receptors come from a human donor in a cohort sampled during active COVID-19.

This clone was observed a few times. The chain recombines TRBV5-1 with TRBJ2-3; 13 positions match TRBD2. The CDR3 length is 16 residues. The ends lost 0 bases at V and 5 bases at J; junction bases unmatched: 3. CDR1 and CDR2 (germline): SGHRS, YFSETQ. The CDR3 is CASSLGGTSGEDTQYF. For the CDR3, the DNA is TGCGCCAGCAGCTTGGGCGGGACTAGCGGGGAAGATACGCAGTATTTT.

The V call is TRBV18, the J call TRBJ1-1; D not resolved. Germline CDR1 is KGHSH and CDR2 is LQKENI. V was shortened by 3 bases and J by 8 bases, with 10 bases between the two germline ends. The CDR3 is 12 amino acids. CDR3 region: CASSPAGAEAFF. The CDR3 DNA sequence: TGTGCCAGCTCACCCGCGGGCGCGGAAGCTTTCTTT.

This clone came up once. The V gene is TRBV6-6, the J gene TRBJ1-2, with TRBD1 matching 9 bases. The CDR3 has 17 amino acids. The V gene end was trimmed by 5 bases and the J gene end by 2 bases; junction bases not matched to a gene: 12. Germline values: CDR1 MNHNY, CDR2 SVGAGI (reference sequence). In DNA form, the CDR3 reads TGTGCCAGCAGTCATCCCAAAGGTGGGACAGGGAACTATGGCTACACCTTC. Protein: CASSHPKGGTGNYGYTF.

The rearrangement joins TRBV6-4 to TRBJ2-2; 8 bases are a match to TRBD1. Looked up from germline, CDR1 is MRHNA and CDR2 is SNTAGT. With V trimmed by 3 bases and J by 5 bases, 8 bases remained unmatched. The CDR3 is 16 amino acids. CDR3 DNA sequence: TGTGCCAGCAGTGATTACCAGGGGGCAGGAACCGGGGAGCTGTTTTTT. This sequence encodes CASSDYQGAGTGELFF.

This chain connects TRBV27 to TRBJ2-3; D is uncertain. The CDR3 loop spans 11 amino acids. CDR1 and CDR2 from the germline V gene are MNHEY and SMNVEV (reference sequence). The ends were cut back, 3 bases at V and 7 bases at J, with 5 bases in the middle. Here the CDR3 reads CASSFLNTQYF. The CDR3 nucleotides read TGTGCCAGCAGTTTTCTTAATACGCAGTATTTT.

This clone was counted once. The chain joins TRBV27 to TRBJ2-7; a possible D gene is TRBD1 (6 bases). Trimming took off 5 bases at V and 4 bases at J, with 12 bases between the two ends. The length of the CDR3 is 13 residues. Germline V lookup: CDR1 MNHEY, CDR2 SMNVEV (reference sequence). DNA for the CDR3: TGTGCCAGCAGTCCGGGACAAGGATACGAGCAGTACTTC. This sequence encodes CASSPGQGYEQYF.

The CDR3 sequence is CASRVSGETQYF. In nucleotides, the CDR3 is TGTGCCAGCAGAGTCAGTGGAGAGACCCAGTACTTC. The chain links TRBV28 to TRBJ2-5; D is undetermined. Germline assignment: CDR1 MDHEN and CDR2 SYDVKM. The CDR3 consists of 12 residues. Trimming cost V 6 bases and J 4 bases, with 9 bases left between them.

The chain employs TRBV6-1 and TRBJ1-2, with D uncertain. V lost 0 bases and J 5 bases, leaving 10 bases between the germline ends. This CDR3 comprises 14 residues. The germline CDR1 and CDR2 sequences are MNHNS and SASEGT. For the CDR3, the DNA is TGTGCCAGCAGTGAAGCAGGACTTGGGTATGGCTACACCTTC. Its protein is CASSEAGLGYGYTF.

The chain uses TRBV6-5 and TRBJ1-2, with no clear D. In germline, CDR1 is MNHEY, CDR2 SVGAGI. The CDR3 is 15 amino acids. V was trimmed by 0 bases and J by 0 bases, leaving 8 bases between them. CDR3 in DNA: TGTGCCAGCAGTTACTCGGGCGGGACTAACTATGGCTACACCTTC. This encodes CASSYSGGTNYGYTF.